This T cell receptor beta chain was identified in a study of OX40 agonist ivuxolimab in advanced cancers. Whole-study results and caveats: Part of the nonresponder group also had normalized T-cell clonal expansion that was low.

Sequencing was performed with immunoSEQ multiplex PCR; in TCRdb, only in-frame clones are kept and a portion is missing. Here the sample spans 60,000 to 80,000 clones, 79% being singletons. Germline-derived CDR1 and CDR2 are MNHNS and SASEGT. V lost 5 bases, J lost 3 bases, and 14 bases lay in between. This CDR3 is 14 amino acids long. Autoimmune disease history or systemic immunosuppression led to patient exclusion. Samples of blood were obtained at baseline, on cycle 4 day 1, and on cycle 7 day 1. In its sample, this clone was seen many times. Its antigen is not identified. The specimen was CD4+ or CD8+ T cells sorted from blood, collected in a trial of the OX40 agonist ivuxolimab. The chain has TRBV6-1 and TRBJ2-7; D may be TRBD2 (6 bases). The TCR sequence derives from an adult with an advanced solid tumor such as melanoma, head and neck, liver or kidney cancer. DNA for the CDR3: TGTGCCAGCAGTCATACCCGGGGGAACTACGAGCAGTACTTC. Translating it yields CASSHTRGNYEQYF.